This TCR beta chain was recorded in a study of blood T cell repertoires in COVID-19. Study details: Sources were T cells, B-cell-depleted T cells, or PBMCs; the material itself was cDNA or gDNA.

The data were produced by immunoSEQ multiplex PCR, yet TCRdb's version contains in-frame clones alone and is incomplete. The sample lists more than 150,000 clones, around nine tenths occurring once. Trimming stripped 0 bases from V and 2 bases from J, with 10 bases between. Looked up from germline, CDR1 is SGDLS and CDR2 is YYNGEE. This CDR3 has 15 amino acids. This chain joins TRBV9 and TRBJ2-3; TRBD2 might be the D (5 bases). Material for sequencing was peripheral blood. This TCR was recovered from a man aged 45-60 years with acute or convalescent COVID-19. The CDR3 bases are TGTGCCAGCAGCGTAGACCCGGGGATCACAGATACGCAGTATTTT. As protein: CASSVDPGITDTQYF.